This paragraph covers one T cell receptor beta chain sequence. Antigen specificity is unknown. TCR beta CDR3 sequences were amplified from RNA transcripts. HTBI primers drove first-round RT-PCR of the TCR CDR3. TCRdb re-derived calls from the multiplex PCR reads in MiXCR, one entry per CDR3 protein. The table has about 570,000 distinct CDR3 sequences, around 46% seen once. This specimen belongs to a study of T cells in Graves' hyperthyroidism and ophthalmopathy. Study findings and constraints: Before onset, by a median of around 6.1 months, the model predicted ophthalmopathy.

The CDR3 is 16 amino acids. The V segment lost 4 bases and the J segment 3 bases; nucleotides outside the gene matches: 9. Germline V gene data show CDR1 as SGDLS and CDR2 as YYNGEE. The receptor was derived from an adult woman with Graves' disease, either hyperthyroidism or ophthalmopathy (not recorded which). J is TRBJ2-2 and V is TRBV9; 7 bases are shared with TRBD1. Sequenced material: peripheral blood or thyroid tissue (not recorded which). CDR3 in amino acids: CASSFLGQAYTGELFF. In nucleotides, the CDR3 is TGTGCCAGCAGCTTTCTTGGACAGGCCTACACCGGGGAGCTGTTTTTT.